This is a list of T cell receptor beta chains from one sample in a study of shared clonotypes between healthy human individuals. Only in-frame clones appear in the TCRdb table, and some are missing; sequencing was by immunoSEQ multiplex PCR. This table has about 1,500,000 clones, roughly 97% appearing once. The sample taken for sequencing was naive CD4+ T cells sorted from blood. The origin of the receptors is a man aged 30 to 45 in good health. Each CDR3 is given with its conserved first and last residue. A D gene is named only where the DNA matches it firmly. Clone size is stated in some rows and not others, as once, few, many or a class when expanded.

d_gene	v_gene	j_gene	len	abundance	CDR3aa	CDR3nt
TRBD2	TRBV6-1	TRBJ2-3	20	-	CASSGRGGTSKMTGSDTQYF	TGTGCCAGCAGTGGGAGGGGCGGGACTAGCAAAATGACGGGCTCAGATACGCAGTATTTT
-	TRBV7-2	TRBJ2-3	13	-	CASSPFRPDTQYF	TGTGCCAGCAGCCCATTCCGGCCAGATACGCAGTATTTT
-	TRBV7-2	TRBJ2-7	12	-	CASNLTPYEQYF	TGTGCCAGCAACTTAACCCCCTACGAGCAGTACTTC
-	TRBV23-1	TRBJ1-5	16	-	CASSQSRRMRNQPQHF	TGCGCCAGCAGTCAATCGCGAAGGATGCGGAATCAGCCCCAGCATTTT
-	TRBV6-5	TRBJ2-1	12	-	CASSFLNNEQFF	TGTGCCAGCAGTTTCCTTAACAATGAGCAGTTCTTC
-	TRBV11-2	TRBJ2-7	11	-	CASSRLGEQYF	TGTGCCAGCAGCCGGCTGGGAGAGCAGTACTTC
-	TRBV4-3	TRBJ2-3	13	-	CASSQLEGDTQYF	TGCGCCAGCAGCCAGCTGGAAGGGGATACGCAGTATTTT
-	TRBV28	TRBJ2-2	16	-	CASRSGQYPATGELFF	TGTGCCAGCAGATCGGGACAATACCCGGCGACCGGGGAGCTGTTTTTT
-	TRBV5-8	TRBJ2-3	15	-	CASSLLRREEDTQYF	TGTGCCAGCAGCTTGCTGCGCAGGGAAGAAGATACGCAGTATTTT
-	TRBV5-1	TRBJ1-5	18	-	CASSLLAQGTLPNQPQHF	TGCGCCAGCAGCTTGCTTGCCCAGGGGACCCTGCCCAATCAGCCCCAGCATTTT
-	TRBV10-2	TRBJ1-1	14	-	CASSSSLGNTEAFF	TGCGCCAGCAGCAGTAGTTTAGGGAACACTGAAGCTTTCTTT
-	TRBV11-2	TRBJ1-4	13	once	CASSPSPGEKLFF	TGTGCCAGCAGCCCCTCCCCCGGCGAAAAACTGTTTTTT
-	TRBV5-1	TRBJ1-1	11	-	CASKLNTEAFF	TGCGCCAGCAAGTTGAACACTGAAGCTTTCTTT
TRBD2	TRBV30	TRBJ2-1	14	-	CAWTSGTSYNEQFF	TGTGCCTGGACTAGCGGGACCTCCTACAATGAGCAGTTCTTC
TRBD2	TRBV9	TRBJ2-2	16	-	CASSVGNSGSLGELFF	TGTGCCAGCAGCGTAGGAAATAGCGGGAGTTTGGGGGAGCTGTTTTTT
-	TRBV18	TRBJ2-1	14	-	CASQPGTSDNEQFF	TGTGCCAGTCAGCCCGGGACTTCAGACAATGAGCAGTTCTTC
-	TRBV25-1	TRBJ2-1	15	-	CASSDPQVRYNEQFF	TGTGCCAGCAGTGACCCACAGGTGAGGTACAATGAGCAGTTCTTC
TRBD2	TRBV7-9	TRBJ2-1	16	-	CASSYDSGTSYNEQFF	TGTGCCAGCAGCTATGACTCCGGGACTAGCTACAATGAGCAGTTCTTC
TRBD2	TRBV6-5	TRBJ2-1	16	-	CASSLLLADPYNEQFF	TGTGCCAGCAGTTTATTACTAGCGGATCCTTACAATGAGCAGTTCTTC
-	TRBV21-1	TRBJ2-1	18	-	CASSNSTGLGEVRDEQFF	TGTGCCAGCAGCAATTCGACGGGACTCGGGGAGGTGAGGGATGAGCAGTTCTTC
-	TRBV5-1	TRBJ2-3	18	-	CASSLGPLGGGTDTQAYF	TGCGCCAGCAGCTTGGGCCCCTTGGGGGGGGGCACAGATACGCAGGCGTATTTT
-	TRBV6-1	TRBJ2-1	14	-	CASSDPRRGNEQFF	TGTGCCAGCAGTGATCCTCGCAGGGGCAATGAGCAGTTCTTC
TRBD1	TRBV27	TRBJ1-2	13	-	CASSRQGTYGYTF	TGTGCCAGCAGTAGACAGGGCACTTATGGCTACACCTTC
-	TRBV5-1	TRBJ2-7	15	once	CASSLERTNTYEQYF	TGCGCCAGCAGCTTGGAACGGACTAACACCTACGAGCAGTACTTC
-	TRBV28	TRBJ2-4	15	-	CASSLGGVAKNIQYF	TGTGCCAGCAGTTTAGGCGGGGTAGCCAAAAACATTCAGTACTTC
TRBD2	TRBV11-3	TRBJ2-3	16	-	CASSSGGGLSTDTQYF	TGTGCCAGCAGCTCGGGCGGGGGGTTGTCCACAGATACGCAGTATTTT
-	TRBV30	TRBJ1-1	14	-	CAWSRIGQSTEAFF	TGTGCCTGGAGTCGGATAGGGCAGAGCACTGAAGCTTTCTTT
-	TRBV28	TRBJ1-1	14	-	CASSLLQLNTEAFF	TGTGCCAGCAGTTTACTACAGCTAAACACTGAAGCTTTCTTT
-	TRBV19	TRBJ2-2	12	once	CASSISAGELFF	TGTGCCAGTAGTATATCTGCCGGGGAGCTGTTTTTT